The 24 T cell receptor beta chains below come from one sample, sequenced in a study of T cells in localized non-small cell lung cancer. Assay: immunoSEQ multiplex PCR; the TCRdb copy retains only in-frame clones and omits some. The table has 37,000 or so clones, over 70% seen once. The specimen was peripheral blood, collected before any cancer treatment. The receptors stem from a woman aged 35 to 75 with stage I lung adenocarcinoma.

This clone was detected only a few times. V gene TRBV7-9 combines with J gene TRBJ2-3, with TRBD2 matching over 12 bases. The germline V gene encodes CDR1 SEHNR and CDR2 FQNEAQ (reference sequence). The V gene end was trimmed by 4 bases and the J gene end by 1 base; junction bases not matched to a gene: 6. The CDR3 sequence is 17 residues long. The CDR3 DNA sequence: TGTGCCAGCAGCTCGCTGACTAGCGGGAGCGGCACAGATACGCAGTATTTT. It yields the protein CASSSLTSGSGTDTQYF.

The gene calls are TRBV13 and TRBJ1-1; 12 bases line up with TRBD1. CDR1 is PRHDT and CDR2 is FYEKMQ in the germline V gene (reference sequence). V lost 8 bases to trimming and J lost 9 bases; unmatched junction nucleotides: 7. The CDR3 loop spans 13 amino acids. This CDR3 is CASGGQGAKKAFF. CDR3 bases: TGTGCCAGCGGGGGACAGGGGGCGAAAAAAGCTTTCTTT.

The chain is built from TRBV28 and TRBJ1-1; tentatively, D is TRBD1 (5 bases). Trimming cost V 1 base and J 1 base, with 10 bases left between them. This CDR3 spans 15 amino acids. Germline CDR1 MDHEN, CDR2 SYDVKM. The CDR3 coding sequence is TGTGCCAGCAGTTTATTACAGGATTGGAACACTGAAGCTTTCTTT. This gives the protein CASSLLQDWNTEAFF.

This clone was detected a few times. CDR3 bases: TGTGCCAGCAGCTTAGACACGGGGCAGGATACGCAGTATTTT. This encodes CASSLDTGQDTQYF. V is TRBV5-4 and J is TRBJ2-3, with D perhaps matching TRBD1 or TRBD2 (5 bases each). The V end was cut by 2 bases, the J end by 6 bases, with 13 bases between. The germline CDR1 and CDR2 sequences are SGHNT and YYREEE (reference sequence). The CDR3 is made up of 14 amino acids.

This clone was seen a single time. The chain combines TRBV9 with TRBJ2-5; D remains unclear. This CDR3 spans 15 amino acids. The germline V gene encodes CDR1 SGDLS and CDR2 YYNGEE. V lost 0 bases and J 0 bases, leaving 9 bases between the germline ends. This CDR3 is CASSVARSYQETQYF. In DNA, the CDR3 is TGTGCCAGCAGCGTAGCCCGCAGCTACCAAGAGACCCAGTACTTC.

The genes are TRBV18 and TRBJ2-7; 8 bases agree with TRBD2. Trimming took 3 bases from V and 6 from J; bases not matched to a gene: 7. CDR1 and CDR2 (germline): KGHSH, LQKENI. The CDR3 runs to 14 residues. DNA of the CDR3: TGTGCCAGCTCACCTACGGGACTAGGCTCCGAGCAGTACTTC. The encoded protein is CASSPTGLGSEQYF.

The rearrangement joins TRBV28 to TRBJ1-4; 10 positions agree with TRBD1. V trimming: 6 bases; J trimming: 6 bases; junction bases outside the gene matches: 4. This CDR3 has 14 residues. The germline gives CDR1 MDHEN, CDR2 SYDVKM. CDR3 protein: CASSSTGGDEKLFF. CDR3 bases: TGTGCCAGCAGCTCGACAGGGGGCGATGAAAAACTGTTTTTT. Full variable domain (remainder filled in from reference TRBV28 and TRBJ1-4): DVKVTQSSRYLVKRTGEKVFLECVQDMDHENMFWYRQDPGLGLRLIYFSYDVKMKEKGDIPEGYSVSREKKERFSLILESASTNQTSMYLCASSSTGGDEKLFFGSGTQLSVL.

This clone was seen only once. J is TRBJ2-7 and V is TRBV5-8; 7 nucleotides agree with TRBD1. The CDR3 totals 15 residues. CDR1 is SGHTS and CDR2 is YDEGEE in the germline V gene. J gave up 6 bases and V 4 bases, and 13 bases lay outside the gene matches. The CDR3 coding sequence is TGTGCCAGCAGCCACGACAGGGTTTTGGGTCGCGAGCAGTACTTC. It specifies CASSHDRVLGREQYF.

This sequence joins TRBV27 and TRBJ2-3; TRBD1 is a possible D gene (5 bases). Trimming removed 2 bases from V and 6 bases from J, with 12 bases in between. Per the germline V gene, CDR1 is MNHEY and CDR2 is SMNVEV (reference sequence). The CDR3 contains 14 residues. CDR3 protein: CASSLMAGMDTQYF. In nucleotides, the CDR3 is TGTGCCAGCAGTTTAATGGCAGGGATGGATACGCAGTATTTT.

The chain joins TRBV10-3 to TRBJ1-1, with 7 bases fitting TRBD1. V shed 6 bases and J 1 base; nucleotides not matched to a gene: 5. Germline loops: CDR1 ENHRY, CDR2 SYGVKD. The CDR3 spans 14 residues. The CDR3 DNA reads TGTGCCATCAGGGGGGACAGCTGGAACACTGAAGCTTTCTTT. Amino acid sequence: CAIRGDSWNTEAFF.

The J gene is TRBJ2-1, the V gene TRBV30; 7 bases line up with TRBD1. CDR3 length: 16 residues. CDR1 is GTSNPN, CDR2 SVGIG, per germline (reference sequence). The V gene end was trimmed by 1 base and the J gene end by 5 bases; junction bases not matched to a gene: 11. The chain's CDR3 is CAWSAFRGSIHNEQFF. CDR3 coding DNA: TGTGCCTGGAGTGCGTTCAGGGGGTCCATTCACAATGAGCAGTTCTTC. Supplemented by reference TRBV30 and TRBJ2-1, the full variable domain reads SQTIHQWPATLVQPVGSPLSLECTVEGTSNPNLYWYRQAAGRGLQLLFYSVGIGQISSEVPQNLSASRPQDRQFILSSKKLLLSDSGFYLCAWSAFRGSIHNEQFFGPGTRLTVL.

The V call is TRBV6-6, the J call TRBJ1-2, with unresolved D. V was shortened by 5 bases and J by 0 bases, with 16 bases between the two germline ends. This CDR3 region has 16 residues. CDR1 and CDR2 from the germline V gene are MNHNY and SVGAGI (reference sequence). The CDR3 sequence is CASSPSGPPANYGYTF. CDR3 DNA sequence: TGTGCCAGCAGTCCCTCCGGCCCTCCAGCTAACTATGGCTACACCTTC.

This chain connects TRBV30 to TRBJ1-5; no firm D call. This CDR3 has 12 residues. Germline V gene data show CDR1 as GTSNPN and CDR2 as SVGIG (reference sequence). V was clipped by 3 bases and J by 3 bases, with 6 bases between them. The CDR3 DNA sequence: TGTGCCTGGAGAGATGACAATCAGCCCCAGCATTTT. Protein: CAWRDDNQPQHF. Based on the CDR3 plus reference TRBV30 and TRBJ1-5, the full variable domain is SQTIHQWPATLVQPVGSPLSLECTVEGTSNPNLYWYRQAAGRGLQLLFYSVGIGQISSEVPQNLSASRPQDRQFILSSKKLLLSDSGFYLCAWRDDNQPQHFGDGTRLSIL.

This clone came up a few times. The rearrangement uses TRBV19 and TRBJ1-1, with D possibly TRBD1 on 5 matching bases. CDR1 and CDR2 from the germline V gene are LNHDA and SQIVND (reference sequence). The CDR3 runs to 13 residues. With 10 bases removed from V and 6 bases from J, the gap between germline ends came to 18 bases. The CDR3 sequence is CATKLTGPAEAFF. CDR3 nucleotide sequence: TGTGCCACAAAACTCACAGGCCCAGCTGAAGCTTTCTTT.

The V and J genes are TRBV9 and TRBJ2-5; 14 bases line up with TRBD2. The CDR3 is 17 residues long. Germline CDR1 SGDLS, CDR2 YYNGEE. V lost 0 bases, J lost 5 bases, and 6 bases stayed unmatched. The CDR3 here is CASSVGLAGGPYETQYF. The CDR3 nucleotides read TGTGCCAGCAGCGTAGGACTAGCGGGAGGGCCCTACGAGACCCAGTACTTC.

The chain carries TRBV28 and TRBJ1-5; D uncertain. Trimming shortened V by 0 bases and J by 2 bases, and 8 bases separated the two germline ends. The CDR3 totals 15 residues. Germline lookup yields CDR1 MDHEN and CDR2 SYDVKM. Written as DNA, the CDR3 is TGTGCCAGCAGTTTATGGCAGCAGGGCAATCAGCCCCAGCATTTT. Amino acids: CASSLWQQGNQPQHF.

This rearrangement joins TRBV29-1 to TRBJ2-1; 9 bases are shared with TRBD1. Germline CDR1 reads SQVTM; CDR2 reads ANQGSEA. This CDR3 comprises 14 residues. V trimming: 6 bases; J trimming: 1 base; junction bases outside the gene matches: 4. The CDR3 DNA follows: TGCAGCGTGAGAGGGACAGGGTCCTACAATGAGCAGTTCTTC. This codes for CSVRGTGSYNEQFF.

A few counts support this clone. The V gene is TRBV28, the J gene TRBJ1-1; TRBD1 might be the D (5 bases). Trimming removed 7 bases at V and 1 base at J, with 16 bases between. The CDR3 covers 15 residues. Per germline, CDR1 MDHEN and CDR2 SYDVKM. CDR3 DNA: TGTGCCAGCATCTCCGGGGCACGGGCGAACACTGAAGCTTTCTTT. This codes for CASISGARANTEAFF.

The V gene is TRBV14, the J gene TRBJ2-3; 9 bases are a match to TRBD2. This CDR3 is built from 14 residues. Germline-derived CDR1 and CDR2 are SGHDN and FVKESK. V lost 4 bases to trimming and J lost 5 bases; unmatched junction nucleotides: 4. CDR3 sequence: CASSRLLAGDTQYF. The CDR3 nucleotides are TGTGCCAGCAGCCGGTTACTAGCGGGAGATACGCAGTATTTT.

The chain has TRBV5-1 and TRBJ2-1, with 9 nucleotides matching TRBD1. Trimming removed 5 bases from V and 4 bases from J; junction bases left unmatched: 10. CDR1 and CDR2 from the germline V gene are SGHRS and YFSETQ. CDR3 size: 16 residues. CDR3 protein: CASSSSGQGTYNEQFF. In DNA, the CDR3 is TGCGCCAGCAGTTCCTCTGGACAGGGGACATACAATGAGCAGTTCTTC.

V and J are TRBV5-1 and TRBJ2-2; D unresolved. Germline CDR1 SGHRS, CDR2 YFSETQ. V gave up 4 bases and J gave up 5 bases, with 12 bases separating them. The CDR3 totals 14 residues. This CDR3 reads CASSPQVATGELFF. Here the CDR3 DNA reads TGCGCCAGCAGCCCCCAGGTGGCAACCGGGGAGCTGTTTTTT.

The chain employs TRBV6-5 and TRBJ1-1, with D perhaps TRBD1 (6 bases). This CDR3 has 14 amino acids. Germline V gives CDR1 MNHEY, CDR2 SVGAGI. V was shortened by 7 bases and J by 1 base, with 13 bases between the two germline ends. DNA of the CDR3: TGTGCCAGCAAGGGGGGACATCCGAACACTGAAGCTTTCTTT. Translating it yields CASKGGHPNTEAFF.

This chain uses TRBV28 with TRBJ2-7; 11 bases align to TRBD2. Germline-derived CDR1 and CDR2 are MDHEN and SYDVKM. The J segment lost 0 bases and the V segment lost 5 bases, leaving 12 bases of the junction unmatched. This CDR3 comprises 18 residues. DNA of the CDR3: TGTGCCAGCAGTCGAGGGACTAGCGGTAGCTATGGCTCCTACGAGCAGTACTTC. Protein: CASSRGTSGSYGSYEQYF.

V usage is TRBV19 and J usage is TRBJ2-2; D remains ambiguous. This CDR3 is built from 15 residues. Germline CDR1 and CDR2: LNHDA and SQIVND (reference sequence). The ends were cut back, 4 bases at V and 3 bases at J, with 12 bases in the middle. The CDR3 bases are TGTGCCAGTAGTACCTCCGGGTCCCACACCGGGGAGCTGTTTTTT. This codes for CASSTSGSHTGELFF.